The sequence of this T cell receptor beta chain was determined in a study of graft-versus-host responses after intestinal transplantation. Points from the study as a whole: Declining HvG levels early post-transplant were linked to peak circulating GvH clone levels. The presence of high graft-versus-host to host-versus-graft clonal ratios in allografts characterized patients with graft-donor T cell macrochimerism. GvH clones surfaced in recipient marrow, some emerging earlier in ileum or blood.

Sequencing was performed with immunoSEQ multiplex PCR; in TCRdb, only in-frame clones are kept and a portion is missing. The table has roughly 36,000 clones, 75% to 90% seen once. Germline V gives CDR1 MNHEY, CDR2 SVGAGI. With 11 bases removed from V and 9 bases from J, the gap between germline ends came to 26 bases. The CDR3 is made up of 14 amino acids. This clone was recorded once. Antigen specificity is unknown. The J gene is TRBJ2-7, the V gene TRBV6-5, with D perhaps matching TRBD1 or TRBD2 (5 bases each). This clonotype was obtained from a human patient who received an intestinal transplant, so some T cells may come from the graft donor. The input for sequencing was PBMCs, taken less than 1,400 days after transplant. CDR3 region: CAGTPGPSSEGQYF. The CDR3 DNA reads TGTGCCGGAACCCCGGGACCTTCTTCCGAGGGGCAGTACTTC.